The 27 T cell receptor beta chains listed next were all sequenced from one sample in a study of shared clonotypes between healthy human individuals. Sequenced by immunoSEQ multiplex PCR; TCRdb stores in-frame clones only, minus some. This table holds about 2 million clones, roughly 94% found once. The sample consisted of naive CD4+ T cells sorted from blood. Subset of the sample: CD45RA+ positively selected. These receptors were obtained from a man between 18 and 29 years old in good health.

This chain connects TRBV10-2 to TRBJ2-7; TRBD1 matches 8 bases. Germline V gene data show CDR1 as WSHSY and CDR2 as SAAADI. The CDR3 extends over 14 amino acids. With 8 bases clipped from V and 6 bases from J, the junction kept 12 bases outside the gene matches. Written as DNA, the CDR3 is TGCGCCAGCGGGAAAGGACAGGGCAGCGGCGAGCAGTACTTC. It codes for CASGKGQGSGEQYF.

CDR3 sequence reads: CASQPGLSGDYEQYF. CDR3 bases: TGTGCCAGCCAACCGGGGCTATCAGGCGATTACGAGCAGTACTTC. The chain combines TRBV18 with TRBJ2-7, with D perhaps given as TRBD1 or TRBD2 (5 bases each). Germline loops: CDR1 KGHSH, CDR2 LQKENI. The CDR3 has 15 residues. V gave up 8 bases and J gave up 4 bases, with 21 bases separating them.

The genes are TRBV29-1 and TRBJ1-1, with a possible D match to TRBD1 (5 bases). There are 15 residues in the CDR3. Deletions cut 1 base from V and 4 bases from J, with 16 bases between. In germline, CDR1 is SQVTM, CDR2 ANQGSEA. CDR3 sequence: CSVEAAGQARTEAFF. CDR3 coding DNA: TGCAGCGTTGAAGCGGCGGGGCAGGCCCGCACTGAAGCTTTCTTT. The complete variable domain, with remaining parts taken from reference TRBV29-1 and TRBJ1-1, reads SAVISQKPSRDICQRGTSLTIQCQVDSQVTMMFWYRQQPGQSLTLIATANQGSEATYESGFVIDKFPISRPNLTFSTLTVSNMSPEDSSIYLCSVEAAGQARTEAFFGQGTRLTVV.

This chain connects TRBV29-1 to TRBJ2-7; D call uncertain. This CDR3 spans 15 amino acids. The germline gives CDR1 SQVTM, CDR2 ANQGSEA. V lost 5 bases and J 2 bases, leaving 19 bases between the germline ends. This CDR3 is CSVLGSGPPPYEQYF. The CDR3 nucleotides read TGCAGCGTTTTGGGGTCCGGGCCACCGCCCTACGAGCAGTACTTC.

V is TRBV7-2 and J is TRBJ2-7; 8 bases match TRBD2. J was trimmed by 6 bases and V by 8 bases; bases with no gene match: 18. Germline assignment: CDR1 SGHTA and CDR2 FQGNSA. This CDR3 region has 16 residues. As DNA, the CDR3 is TGTGCCAGCGCGAAAAAAAGGGGGGGACTAGGAAGCGAGCAGTACTTC. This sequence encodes CASAKKRGGLGSEQYF.

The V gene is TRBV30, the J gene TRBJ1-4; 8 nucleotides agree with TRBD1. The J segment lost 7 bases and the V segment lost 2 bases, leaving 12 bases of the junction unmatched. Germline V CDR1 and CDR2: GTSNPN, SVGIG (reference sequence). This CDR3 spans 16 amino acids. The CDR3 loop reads CAWSLVTGQVFEKLFF. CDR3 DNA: TGTGCCTGGAGTCTAGTCACGGGACAGGTTTTTGAAAAACTGTTTTTT. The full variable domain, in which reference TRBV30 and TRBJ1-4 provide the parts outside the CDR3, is SQTIHQWPATLVQPVGSPLSLECTVEGTSNPNLYWYRQAAGRGLQLLFYSVGIGQISSEVPQNLSASRPQDRQFILSSKKLLLSDSGFYLCAWSLVTGQVFEKLFFGSGTQLSVL.

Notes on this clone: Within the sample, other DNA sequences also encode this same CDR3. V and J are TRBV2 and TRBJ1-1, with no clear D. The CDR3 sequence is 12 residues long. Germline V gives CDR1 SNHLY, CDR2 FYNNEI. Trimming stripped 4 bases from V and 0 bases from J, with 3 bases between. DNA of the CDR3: TGTGCCAGCAGTGTCCTGAACACTGAAGCTTTCTTT. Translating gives CASSVLNTEAFF.

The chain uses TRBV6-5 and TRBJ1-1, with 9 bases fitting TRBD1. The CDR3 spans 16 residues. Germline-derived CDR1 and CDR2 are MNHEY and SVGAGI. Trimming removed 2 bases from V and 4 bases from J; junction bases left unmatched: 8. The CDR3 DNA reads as TGTGCCAGCAGTTACAGCGGGACAGGGAGAGGCACTGAAGCTTTCTTT. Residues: CASSYSGTGRGTEAFF.

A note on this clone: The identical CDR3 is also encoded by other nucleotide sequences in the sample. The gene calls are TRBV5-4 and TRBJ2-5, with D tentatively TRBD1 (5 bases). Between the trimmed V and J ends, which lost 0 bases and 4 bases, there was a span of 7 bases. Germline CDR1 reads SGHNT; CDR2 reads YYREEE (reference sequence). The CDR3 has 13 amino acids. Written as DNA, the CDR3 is TGTGCCAGCAGCTTGGGGCAGGGAGAGACCCAGTACTTC. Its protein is CASSLGQGETQYF.

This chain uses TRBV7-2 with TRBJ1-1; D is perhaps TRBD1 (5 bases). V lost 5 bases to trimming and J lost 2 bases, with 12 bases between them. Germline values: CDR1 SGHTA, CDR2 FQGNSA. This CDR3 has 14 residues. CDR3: CASSPRTTNTEAFF. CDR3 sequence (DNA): TGTGCCAGCAGCCCGCGGACAACTAACACTGAAGCTTTCTTT.

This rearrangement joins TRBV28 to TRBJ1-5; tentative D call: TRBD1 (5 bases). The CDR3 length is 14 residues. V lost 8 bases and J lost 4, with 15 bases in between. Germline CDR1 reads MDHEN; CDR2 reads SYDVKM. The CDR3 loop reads CASAFGAGNQPQHF. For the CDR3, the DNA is TGTGCCAGCGCCTTCGGGGCGGGGAATCAGCCCCAGCATTTT.

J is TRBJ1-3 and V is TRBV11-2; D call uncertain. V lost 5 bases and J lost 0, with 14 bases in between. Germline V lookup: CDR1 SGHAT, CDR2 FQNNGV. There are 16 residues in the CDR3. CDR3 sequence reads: CASSPTQPGSGNTIYF. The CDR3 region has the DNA TGTGCCAGCAGCCCTACACAACCAGGCTCTGGAAACACCATATATTTT.

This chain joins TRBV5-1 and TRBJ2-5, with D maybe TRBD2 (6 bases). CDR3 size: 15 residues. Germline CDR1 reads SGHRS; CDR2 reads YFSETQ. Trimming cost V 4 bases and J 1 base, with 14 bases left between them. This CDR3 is CASSGGTLGQETQYF. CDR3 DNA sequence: TGCGCCAGCAGCGGGGGGACTTTGGGCCAAGAGACCCAGTACTTC.

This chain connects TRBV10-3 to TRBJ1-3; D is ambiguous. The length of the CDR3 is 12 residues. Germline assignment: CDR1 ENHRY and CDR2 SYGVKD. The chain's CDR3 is CGTLGSGNTIYF. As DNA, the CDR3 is TGTGGGACCCTAGGATCTGGAAACACCATATATTTT.

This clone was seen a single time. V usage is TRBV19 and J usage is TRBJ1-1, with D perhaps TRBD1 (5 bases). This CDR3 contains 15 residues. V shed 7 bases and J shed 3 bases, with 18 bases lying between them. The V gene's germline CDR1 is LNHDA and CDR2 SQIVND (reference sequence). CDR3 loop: CASTPRGVEDTEAFF. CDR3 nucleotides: TGTGCCAGTACCCCCCGGGGGGTGGAGGACACTGAAGCTTTCTTT.

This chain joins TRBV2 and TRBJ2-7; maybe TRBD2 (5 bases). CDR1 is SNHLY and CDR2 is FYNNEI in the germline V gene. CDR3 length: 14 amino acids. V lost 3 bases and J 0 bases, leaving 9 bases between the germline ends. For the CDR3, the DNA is TGTGCCAGCAGTGAGCGGGTGTACTCCTACGAGCAGTACTTC. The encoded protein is CASSERVYSYEQYF.

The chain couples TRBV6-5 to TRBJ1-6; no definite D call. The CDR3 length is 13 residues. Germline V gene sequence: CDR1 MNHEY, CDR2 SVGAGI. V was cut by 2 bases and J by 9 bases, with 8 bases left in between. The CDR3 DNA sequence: TGTGCCAGCAGTTACACCGGAGGTTCACCCCTCCACTTT. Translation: CASSYTGGSPLHF.

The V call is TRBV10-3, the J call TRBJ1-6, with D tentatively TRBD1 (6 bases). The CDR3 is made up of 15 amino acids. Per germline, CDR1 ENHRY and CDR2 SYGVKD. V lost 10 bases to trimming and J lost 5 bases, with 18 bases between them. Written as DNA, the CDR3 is TGTGCCACCCAAGGGGGGACCTACAATAATTCACCCCTCCACTTT. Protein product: CATQGGTYNNSPLHF.

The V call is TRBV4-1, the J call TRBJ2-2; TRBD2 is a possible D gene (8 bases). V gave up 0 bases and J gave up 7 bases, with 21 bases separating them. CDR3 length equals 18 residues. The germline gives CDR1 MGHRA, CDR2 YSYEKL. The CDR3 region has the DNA TGCGCCAGCAGCCAAGATCGCGGGGGGACAGTCCCTTTCGGGGAGCTGTTTTTT. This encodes CASSQDRGGTVPFGELFF.

The CDR3 sequence is CASSATSGGFQETQYF. CDR3 nucleotides: TGTGCCAGCAGTGCCACTAGCGGGGGTTTCCAAGAGACCCAGTACTTC. The chain combines TRBV2 with TRBJ2-5, with 11 bases fitting TRBD2. Per germline, CDR1 SNHLY and CDR2 FYNNEI. This CDR3 has 16 residues. Trimming took 4 bases from V and 1 from J; bases not matched to a gene: 5.

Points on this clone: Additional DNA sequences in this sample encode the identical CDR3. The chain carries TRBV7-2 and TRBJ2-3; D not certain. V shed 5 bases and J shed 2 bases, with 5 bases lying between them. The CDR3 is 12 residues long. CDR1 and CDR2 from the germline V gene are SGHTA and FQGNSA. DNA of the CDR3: TGTGCCAGCAGCCTGCTCACAGATACGCAGTATTTT. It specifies CASSLLTDTQYF.

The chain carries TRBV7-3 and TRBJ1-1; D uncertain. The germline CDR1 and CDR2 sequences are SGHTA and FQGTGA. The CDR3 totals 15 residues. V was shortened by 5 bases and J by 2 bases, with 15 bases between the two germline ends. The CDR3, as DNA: TGTGCCAGCAGCACACACGCAGACATAAACACTGAAGCTTTCTTT. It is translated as CASSTHADINTEAFF.

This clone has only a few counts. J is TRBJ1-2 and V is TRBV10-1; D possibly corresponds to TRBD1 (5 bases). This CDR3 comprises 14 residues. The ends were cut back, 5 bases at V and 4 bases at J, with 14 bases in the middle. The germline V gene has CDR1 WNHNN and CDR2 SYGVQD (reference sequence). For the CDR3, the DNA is TGCGCCAGCAGTCCGCAGGGCTACTTCTATGGCTACACCTTC. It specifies CASSPQGYFYGYTF.

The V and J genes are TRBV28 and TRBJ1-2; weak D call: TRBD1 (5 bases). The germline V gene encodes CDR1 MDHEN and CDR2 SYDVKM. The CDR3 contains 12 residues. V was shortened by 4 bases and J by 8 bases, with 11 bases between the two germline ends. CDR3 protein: CASSSAGEGYTF. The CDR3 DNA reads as TGTGCCAGCAGTTCCGCGGGGGAGGGCTACACCTTC.

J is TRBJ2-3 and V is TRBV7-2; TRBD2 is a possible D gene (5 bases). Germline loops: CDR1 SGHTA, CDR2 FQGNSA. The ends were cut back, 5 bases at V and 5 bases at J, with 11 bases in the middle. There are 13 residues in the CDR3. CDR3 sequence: CASSRGAGDTQYF. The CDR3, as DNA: TGTGCCAGCAGCCGAGGTGCGGGAGATACGCAGTATTTT.

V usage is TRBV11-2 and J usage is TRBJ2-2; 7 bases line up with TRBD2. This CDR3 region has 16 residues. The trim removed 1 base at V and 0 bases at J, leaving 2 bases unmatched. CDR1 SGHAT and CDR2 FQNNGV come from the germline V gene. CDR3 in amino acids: CASSLVGGANTGELFF. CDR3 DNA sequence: TGTGCCAGCAGCTTAGTGGGAGGGGCGAACACCGGGGAGCTGTTTTTT. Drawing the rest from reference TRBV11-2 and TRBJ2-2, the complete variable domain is EAGVAQSPRYKIIEKRQSVAFWCNPISGHATLYWYQQILGQGPKLLIQFQNNGVVDDSQLPKDRFSAERLKGVDSTLKIQPAKLEDSAVYLCASSLVGGANTGELFFGEGSRLTVL.

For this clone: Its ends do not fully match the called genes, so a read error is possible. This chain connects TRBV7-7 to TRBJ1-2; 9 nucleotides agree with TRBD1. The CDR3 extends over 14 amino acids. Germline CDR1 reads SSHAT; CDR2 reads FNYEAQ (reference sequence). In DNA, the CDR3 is TGTGCTAGCAGCCGTACAGGGGGCGAGACTGGCTACACCTTC. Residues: CASSRTGGETGYTF.